The 13 T cell receptor beta chains presented below share a single source sample, sequenced in a study of blood T cell repertoires in COVID-19. Method: immunoSEQ multiplex PCR; TCRdb's copy keeps in-frame clones and lacks some. The data hold roughly 300,000 clones, with roughly nine tenths observed a single time. The sample was PBMCs or T cells enriched from blood (not recorded which). These receptors all stem from a woman aged 25 to 39 who had recovered from COVID-19.

This clone was observed a single time. This rearrangement joins TRBV7-9 to TRBJ2-5; no firm D call. Trimming stripped 5 bases from V and 4 bases from J, with 8 bases between. The CDR3 spans 12 residues. Per germline, CDR1 SEHNR and CDR2 FQNEAQ (reference sequence). The CDR3 DNA reads as TGTGCCAGCAGCCGAGTTGGAGAGACCCAGTACTTC. Its protein is CASSRVGETQYF.

The rearrangement links TRBV7-2 to TRBJ2-2, with TRBD2 identical over 7 bases. The CDR3 has 16 amino acids. Germline V gives CDR1 SGHTA, CDR2 FQGNSA. After removal of 0 bases from V and 2 bases from J, the junction contained 3 bases not matched to a gene. CDR3 DNA: TGTGCCAGCAGCTTAGCGGCTAGCGGAAACACCGGGGAGCTGTTTTTT. This codes for CASSLAASGNTGELFF.

The CDR3 DNA follows: TGTGCCAGCAATGGGGTGGAGGGTGAAGCTTTCTTT. It is translated as CASNGVEGEAFF. This chain connects TRBV19 to TRBJ1-1; no firm D call. In germline, CDR1 is LNHDA, CDR2 SQIVND (reference sequence). CDR3 size: 12 residues. V dropped 9 bases and J dropped 7 bases, with 15 bases sitting between them.

The rearrangement joins TRBV5-8 to TRBJ1-1; D perhaps matches TRBD1 (5 bases). The CDR3 is made up of 15 amino acids. Trimming took 6 bases from V and 4 from J, leaving 19 bases between them. CDR1 is SGHTS, CDR2 YDEGEE, per germline. The chain's CDR3 is CASTLTGGAGTEAFF. The DNA of the CDR3 is TGTGCCAGCACCCTTACTGGCGGGGCGGGCACTGAAGCTTTCTTT.

The chain combines TRBV5-6 with TRBJ2-3; 7 positions match TRBD2. Trimming removed 4 bases from V and 3 bases from J; junction bases left unmatched: 8. This CDR3 is built from 15 residues. The germline V gene encodes CDR1 SGHDT and CDR2 YYEEEE. CDR3 loop: CASSPGGFGTDTQYF. CDR3 nucleotide sequence: TGTGCCAGCAGCCCCGGGGGGTTCGGGACAGATACGCAGTATTTT.

The chain employs TRBV14 and TRBJ2-7; D is perhaps TRBD1 (5 bases). The germline V gene encodes CDR1 SGHDN and CDR2 FVKESK. The CDR3 spans 13 residues. V dropped 4 bases and J dropped 2 bases, with 9 bases sitting between them. The CDR3 bases are TGTGCCAGCAGCCTTGGGGCTCCCTACGAGCAGTACTTC. Amino acids: CASSLGAPYEQYF.

The V gene is TRBV30, the J gene TRBJ1-2; 7 bases match TRBD1. Germline assignment: CDR1 GTSNPN and CDR2 SVGIG (reference sequence). The CDR3 runs to 13 residues. J lost 4 bases, V lost 3 bases, and 5 bases had no gene match. CDR3 sequence: CAWSKDRSYGYTF. CDR3 DNA sequence: TGTGCCTGGAGCAAGGACAGGTCCTATGGCTACACCTTC.

The rearrangement uses TRBV27 and TRBJ2-2; the match to TRBD2 covers 13 bases. The trim removed 4 bases at V and 8 bases at J, leaving 7 bases unmatched. This CDR3 spans 16 amino acids. Per germline, CDR1 MNHEY and CDR2 SMNVEV (reference sequence). CDR3 sequence reads: CASSSLGTSGVGELFF. In DNA form, the CDR3 reads TGTGCCAGCAGTTCGCTCGGGACTAGCGGGGTGGGGGAGCTGTTTTTT.

The chain couples TRBV28 to TRBJ2-7, with D maybe TRBD1 (6 bases). Looked up from germline, CDR1 is MDHEN and CDR2 is SYDVKM. The CDR3 has 13 amino acids. V was shortened by 3 bases and J by 5 bases, with 11 bases between the two germline ends. In DNA, the CDR3 is TGTGCCAGCAGTTTTTCAGGGGTAGACGAGCAGTACTTC. Its translation is CASSFSGVDEQYF.

The chain links TRBV6-1 to TRBJ1-6; TRBD1 matches at 8 bases. Germline trimming cut 3 bases from V and 6 bases from J; bases unmatched to any gene: 4. Germline V gene lookup returns CDR1 MNHNS and CDR2 SASEGT. The CDR3 covers 15 residues. DNA for the CDR3: TGTGCCAGCAGTGATCTTGACAGGGGTAATTCACCCCTCCACTTT. This codes for CASSDLDRGNSPLHF.

This sequence joins TRBV7-8 and TRBJ1-3; 7 bases map to TRBD1. Trimming took 5 bases from V and 0 from J; bases not matched to a gene: 7. Germline V gene data show CDR1 as SGHVS and CDR2 as FQNEAQ. The CDR3 runs 16 residues. The CDR3 here is CASSQRNRGSGNTIYF. CDR3 sequence (DNA): TGTGCCAGCAGCCAGAGAAACAGGGGCTCTGGAAACACCATATATTTT. Full variable domain (remainder filled in from reference TRBV7-8 and TRBJ1-3): GAGVSQSPRYKVAKRGQDVALRCDPISGHVSLFWYQQALGQGPEFLTYFQNEAQLDKSGLPSDRFFAERPEGSVSTLKIQRTQQEDSAVYLCASSQRNRGSGNTIYFGEGSWLTVV.

The chain employs TRBV18 and TRBJ2-5; possible D gene TRBD1, 6 bases. Germline V gene lookup returns CDR1 KGHSH and CDR2 LQKENI. Trimming removed 4 bases at V and 5 bases at J, with 17 bases between. The CDR3 has 15 residues. CDR3 sequence reads: CASSQLRSDRETQYF. The CDR3 DNA reads as TGTGCCAGCTCACAACTGAGGTCAGACAGGGAGACCCAGTACTTC. Based on the CDR3 plus reference TRBV18 and TRBJ2-5, the full variable domain is NAGVMQNPRHLVRRRGQEARLRCSPMKGHSHVYWYRQLPEEGLKFMVYLQKENIIDESGMPKERFSAEFPKEGPSILRIQQVVRGDSAAYFCASSQLRSDRETQYFGPGTRLLVL.

Only one count was recorded for this clone. The rearrangement joins TRBV28 to TRBJ1-1; 11 bases are a match to TRBD1. This CDR3 has 15 amino acids. Germline CDR1 is MDHEN and CDR2 is SYDVKM. The J segment lost 5 bases and the V segment lost 1 base, leaving 3 bases of the junction unmatched. The CDR3 is CASSLLGQGATEAFF. In DNA, the CDR3 is TGTGCCAGCAGTTTATTAGGACAGGGGGCGACTGAAGCTTTCTTT.